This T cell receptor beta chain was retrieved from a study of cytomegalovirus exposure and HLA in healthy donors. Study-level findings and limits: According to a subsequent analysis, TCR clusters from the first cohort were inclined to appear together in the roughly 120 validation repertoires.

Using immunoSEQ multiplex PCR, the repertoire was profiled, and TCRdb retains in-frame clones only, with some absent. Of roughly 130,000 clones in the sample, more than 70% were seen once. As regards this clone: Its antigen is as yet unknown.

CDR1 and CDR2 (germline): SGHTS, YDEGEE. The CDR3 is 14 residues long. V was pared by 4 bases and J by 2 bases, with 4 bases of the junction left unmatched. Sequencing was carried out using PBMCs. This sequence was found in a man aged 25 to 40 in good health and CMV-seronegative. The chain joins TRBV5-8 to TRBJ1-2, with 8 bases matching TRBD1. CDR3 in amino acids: CASSPRDRNYGYTF. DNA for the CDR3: TGTGCCAGCAGCCCCCGGGACAGGAACTATGGCTACACCTTC.